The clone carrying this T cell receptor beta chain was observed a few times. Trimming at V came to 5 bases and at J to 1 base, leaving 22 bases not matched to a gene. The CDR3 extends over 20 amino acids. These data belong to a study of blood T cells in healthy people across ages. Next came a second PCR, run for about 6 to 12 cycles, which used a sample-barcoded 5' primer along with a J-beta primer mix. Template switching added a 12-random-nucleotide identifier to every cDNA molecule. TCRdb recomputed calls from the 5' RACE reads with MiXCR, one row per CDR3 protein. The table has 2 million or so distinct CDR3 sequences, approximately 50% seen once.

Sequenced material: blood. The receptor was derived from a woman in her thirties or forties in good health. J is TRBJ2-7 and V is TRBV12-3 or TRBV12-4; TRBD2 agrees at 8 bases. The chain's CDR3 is CASSTRGGQGFKFGSYEQYF. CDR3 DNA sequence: TGTGCCAGCAGTACACGCGGGGGGCAGGGCTTTAAGTTCGGGTCCTACGAGCAGTACTTC.